The T cell receptor beta chain under discussion was sequenced for a study of T cell responses to AZD1222 COVID-19 vaccine. Study-level information: Analyses pooled second doses at about 4 or about 12 weeks.

With respect to this clone: Antigen specificity is unknown.

Whole-study findings and limits: The study identified only six AZD1222 recipients as seropositive at baseline. Spike-specific TCR breadth rose after two AZD1222 doses, and depth rose as well.

Measured with immunoSEQ multiplex PCR; TCRdb has only the in-frame clones, and not every one. This table has some 200,000 clones, over 80% appearing once. The CDR3 is 14 residues long. In germline, CDR1 is SNHLY, CDR2 FYNNEI. The V end lost 5 bases, the J end lost 4 bases, and 14 bases lay between the germline ends. The chain uses TRBV2 and TRBJ1-2, with D perhaps TRBD1 (5 bases). The sample here was peripheral blood, taken on day 0 of AZD1222 vaccination. This sequence originates from an adult in good health. The CDR3 DNA reads as TGTGCCAGCAGTCCCACCGGGACGGTCTATGGCTACACCTTC. Protein sequence: CASSPTGTVYGYTF.